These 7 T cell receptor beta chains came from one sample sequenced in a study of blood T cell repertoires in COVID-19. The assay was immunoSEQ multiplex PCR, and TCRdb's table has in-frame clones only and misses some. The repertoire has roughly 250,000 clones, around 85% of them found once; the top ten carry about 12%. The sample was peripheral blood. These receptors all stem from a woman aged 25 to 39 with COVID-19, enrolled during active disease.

The CDR3 bases are TGTGCCAGCAGCTCCTTCTCTGGCACAGATACGCAGTATTTT. Amino acid sequence: CASSSFSGTDTQYF. The chain recombines TRBV7-9 with TRBJ2-3; D remains unclear. This CDR3 is 14 amino acids long. V dropped 4 bases and J dropped 1 base, with 9 bases sitting between them. From germline, CDR1 is SEHNR and CDR2 FQNEAQ (reference sequence).

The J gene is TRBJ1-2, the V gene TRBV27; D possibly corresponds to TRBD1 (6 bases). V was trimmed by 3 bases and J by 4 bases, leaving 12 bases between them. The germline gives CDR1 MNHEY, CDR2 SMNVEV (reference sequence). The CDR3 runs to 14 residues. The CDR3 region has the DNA TGTGCCAGCAGTTTTACAGGGCACGGCTATGGCTACACCTTC. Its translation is CASSFTGHGYGYTF.

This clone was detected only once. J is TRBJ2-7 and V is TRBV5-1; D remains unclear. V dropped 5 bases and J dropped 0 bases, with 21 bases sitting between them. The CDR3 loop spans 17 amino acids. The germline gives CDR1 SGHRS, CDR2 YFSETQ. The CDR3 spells CASRHDSTSRSSYEQYF. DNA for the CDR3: TGCGCCAGCAGGCACGACTCGACCAGCCGAAGCTCCTACGAGCAGTACTTC.

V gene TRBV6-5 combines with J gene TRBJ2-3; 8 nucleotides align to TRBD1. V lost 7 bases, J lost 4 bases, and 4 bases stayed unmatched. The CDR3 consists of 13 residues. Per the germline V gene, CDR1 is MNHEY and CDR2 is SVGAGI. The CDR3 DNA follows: TGTGCCAGCACCAAGACAGGGGCAGATACGCAGTATTTT. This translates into CASTKTGADTQYF.

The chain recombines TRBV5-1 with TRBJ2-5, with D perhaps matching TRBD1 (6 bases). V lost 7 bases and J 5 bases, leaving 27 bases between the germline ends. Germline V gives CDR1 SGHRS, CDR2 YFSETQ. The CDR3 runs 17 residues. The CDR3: CASRRTARWGPRETQYF. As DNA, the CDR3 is TGCGCCAGCCGACGGACCGCGAGGTGGGGGCCACGGGAGACCCAGTACTTC.

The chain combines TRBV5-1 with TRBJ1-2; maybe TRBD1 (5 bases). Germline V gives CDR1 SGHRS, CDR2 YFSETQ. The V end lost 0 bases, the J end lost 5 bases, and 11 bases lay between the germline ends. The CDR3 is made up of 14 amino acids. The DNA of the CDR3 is TGCGCCAGCAGCTTGGCTCAGGGATCATATGGCTACACCTTC. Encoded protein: CASSLAQGSYGYTF. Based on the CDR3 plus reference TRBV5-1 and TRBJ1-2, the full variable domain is KAGVTQTPRYLIKTRGQQVTLSCSPISGHRSVSWYQQTPGQGLQFLFEYFSETQRNKGNFPGRFSGRQFSNSRSEMNVSTLELGDSALYLCASSLAQGSYGYTFGSGTRLTVV.

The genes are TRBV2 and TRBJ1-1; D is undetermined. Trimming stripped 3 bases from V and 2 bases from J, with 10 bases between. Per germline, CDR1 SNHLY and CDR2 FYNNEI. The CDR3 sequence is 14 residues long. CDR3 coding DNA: TGTGCCAGCAGTGATGCGGGTACTAACACTGAAGCTTTCTTT. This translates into CASSDAGTNTEAFF.